These T cell receptor beta chains were read from a single sample in a study of CD8+CD57+ T cells in acquired aplastic anemia. TCRdb reprocessed the reads with MiXCR, giving one entry per CDR3 protein. Here the sample spans about 140,000 distinct CDR3 sequences, 41% being singletons. Sequenced: sorted CD4+, CD8+, or CD8+CD57+ T cells (not recorded which) from PBMCs. These receptors were taken from a human donor in good health, serving as a control. Each CDR3 is given with its conserved first and last residue. A D gene is named only where the DNA matches it firmly. For some rows the clone size is stated as once, few or many, or as a class when expanded; others skip it.

size: NA; J: TRBJ1-2; D: TRBD1; V: TRBV15; CDR3: CATSRDKGAGYGYTF; DNA: TGTGCCACCAGCAGAGATAAGGGGGCTGGATATGGCTACACCTTC
size: NA; J: TRBJ2-1; D: NA; V: TRBV20-1; CDR3: CSAPPFSGLTYNEQSF; DNA: TGCAGTGCTCCTCCTTTTAGCGGATTAACCTACAATGAGCAGTCCTTC
size: NA; J: TRBJ1-2; D: NA; V: TRBV9; CDR3: CASSADTYGYTF; DNA: TGTGCCAGCAGCGCCGACACCTATGGCTACACCTTC
size: many; J: TRBJ1-4; D: TRBD1; V: TRBV20-1; CDR3: CSARKVQGRGDELFF; DNA: TGCAGTGCTAGAAAGGTACAGGGGCGCGGTGATGAACTGTTTTTT
size: NA; J: TRBJ1-2; D: NA; V: TRBV6-5; CDR3: CASSYGDASANYGYTF; DNA: TGTGCCAGCAGTTATGGGGACGCCTCGGCTAACTATGGCTACACCTTC
size: NA; J: TRBJ2-5; D: NA; V: TRBV9; CDR3: CASSPPGRIQETQYF; DNA: TGTGCCAGCAGCCCGCCGGGACGGATCCAAGAGACCCAGTACTTC
size: NA; J: TRBJ1-1; D: NA; V: TRBV2; CDR3: CASSDNTDTEAFF; DNA: TGTGCCAGCAGTGACAACACGGACACTGAAGCTTTCTTT
size: many; J: TRBJ1-6; D: NA; V: TRBV30; CDR3: CAWSVERISPLHF; DNA: TGTGCCTGGAGTGTAGAGAGGATTTCACCCCTCCACTTT
size: many; J: TRBJ2-1; D: NA; V: TRBV7-2; CDR3: CASSLEGATPREQFF; DNA: TGTGCCAGCAGCTTGGAGGGGGCTACCCCCCGTGAGCAGTTCTTC
size: NA; J: TRBJ1-1; D: NA; V: TRBV4-1; CDR3: CASSRYSGVGTEAFF; DNA: TGCGCCAGCAGCCGATACTCAGGGGTCGGGACTGAAGCTTTCTTT
size: NA; J: TRBJ2-7; D: NA; V: TRBV4-1; CDR3: CASSQVPGEQYF; DNA: TGCGCCAGCAGCCAAGTCCCGGGGGAGCAGTACTTC
size: NA; J: TRBJ1-2; D: TRBD1; V: TRBV10-3; CDR3: CAISELRGTGSYGYTF; DNA: TGTGCCATCAGTGAGTTGAGAGGGACAGGGAGCTATGGCTACACCTTC
size: NA; J: TRBJ2-7; D: NA; V: TRBV10-1; CDR3: CASTSRGHYEQYF; DNA: TGCGCCAGCACTAGCAGGGGACACTACGAGCAGTACTTC
size: once; J: TRBJ2-1; D: NA; V: TRBV20-1; CDR3: CSAGNNEQFF; DNA: TGCAGTGCTGGAAACAATGAGCAGTTCTTC
size: many; J: TRBJ1-4; D: NA; V: TRBV20-1; CDR3: CSARDGTISNEKLFF; DNA: TGCAGTGCTAGAGACGGGACTATAAGTAATGAAAAACTGTTTTTT
size: many; J: TRBJ2-2; D: NA; V: TRBV9; CDR3: CASSIGTPNTGELFF; DNA: TGTGCCAGCAGCATCGGGACTCCGAACACCGGGGAGCTGTTTTTT